The rows below give T cell receptor beta chains drawn from one sample of a study of regulatory T cells in long-lasting Graves disease. TCRdb itself ran the multiplex PCR reads through MiXCR, one entry per CDR3 protein. This table has fewer than 350,000 distinct CDR3 sequences, under 20% appearing once. The source material was peripheral blood mononuclear cells (PBMCs), sampled at new diagnosis, from a patient treated with antithyroid drugs. These receptor sequences come from a female donor with Graves disease. Each CDR3 is given without its conserved first and last residue.

J gene,V gene,CDR3 protein
TRBJ2-1,TRBV7-9,ASSPTSGHLKEQF
TRBJ1-6,TRBV20-1,SASGSHPNSPLH
TRBJ1-5,TRBV20-1,SAAGAVGAGNQPQH
TRBJ2-1,TRBV7-2,ASSLVAGAGEQF
TRBJ1-4,TRBV12-3/TRBV12-4,ASRPGTGSNEKLF
TRBJ1-3,TRBV7-8,ASSVRQGAAGNTIY
TRBJ2-5,TRBV6-1,ASIGTGNPEETQY
TRBJ2-3,TRBV2,ASSEGTSGTSTDTQY
TRBJ2-7,TRBV28,ASSFSVGLAGEGSYEQY
TRBJ1-5,TRBV6-1,ASKLGTGLSYSNQPQH
TRBJ1-2,TRBV2,ASREQGAGGYT
TRBJ2-2,TRBV6-2/TRBV6-3,ASSYLAGEYTGELF
TRBJ2-7,TRBV28,ASSLWAGTTREQY
TRBJ2-7,TRBV29-1,SVEDREGSYEQY
TRBJ2-7,TRBV2,ASSDVASGYEQY
TRBJ1-2,TRBV28,ASSSGGPRDYGYT
TRBJ2-6,TRBV6-1,ASSDGGANVLT
TRBJ2-1,TRBV20-1,SARAYNEQF
TRBJ1-2,TRBV19,ASSIEGGLRNGYT
NA,TRBV14,ASSQPLAAVYEQY
TRBJ2-3,TRBV20-1,SATGLAATDTQY
TRBJ2-3,TRBV28,ASKGRVPRDTQY
TRBJ2-3,TRBV20-1,SARGAREGPTDTQY
TRBJ2-2,TRBV3-1,ASSQQGATGELF
TRBJ1-4,TRBV18,ASSLGEELF
TRBJ1-2,TRBV2,ASSDWQSGGYT
TRBJ1-3,TRBV9,ASSDGQLGSTIY
TRBJ2-5,TRBV20-1,SATRDERMETQY
TRBJ2-7,TRBV4-1,ASSQDWGPVY
TRBJ2-2,TRBV19,ASSIVKFSANTGELF
TRBJ2-5,TRBV29-1,SVGPPKGQEYQETQY
TRBJ2-7,TRBV27,ASSFGGSYPYEQY
TRBJ1-4,TRBV3-1,ASSLRTTYEVKLF
TRBJ2-5,TRBV12-3/TRBV12-4,ASRQGSETQY
TRBJ1-2,TRBV5-5,ASTLDRELNGYT
TRBJ2-7,TRBV5-4,ASSLYETLSYEQY
TRBJ1-2,TRBV5-1,ASSSGPERGYGYT
TRBJ2-7,TRBV5-4,ASSSGAGEQY
TRBJ2-7,TRBV12-3/TRBV12-4,ASSSASLAGGPLSRHEQY
TRBJ2-3,TRBV19,ASSPVGWGTQY
TRBJ2-1,TRBV27,ASSLERYNEQF
TRBJ2-3,TRBV5-1,ASSLERGQGATDTQY
TRBJ2-3,TRBV24-1,ATSEPNSRVPDTQY
TRBJ1-5,TRBV30,AWRTQGNNQPQH
TRBJ2-1,TRBV11-3,ASSIEGGPFCNEQF
TRBJ2-7,TRBV19,ASSIEHLYEQY
TRBJ2-3,TRBV30,AWTRITSDTQY
TRBJ2-1,TRBV2,ASSEELVLEQF
TRBJ1-1,TRBV6-2/TRBV6-3,ASSVQSTEAF
TRBJ1-6,TRBV30,AWSVDRGGSPLH
TRBJ2-5,TRBV19,ASSRKGLAGVGKETQY
TRBJ2-1,TRBV2,ASSEENEQF
TRBJ2-5,TRBV20-1,SARGARREETQY
TRBJ1-1,TRBV28,ASSLGAGPSSEAF
TRBJ2-1,TRBV20-1,SARRGAGTSANNEQF
TRBJ2-3,TRBV30,ACRRVSSTDTQY
TRBJ2-1,TRBV11-2,ASSLTGGASGRYNEQF
TRBJ1-4,TRBV2,ASNSIRGREKLF
TRBJ1-6,TRBV6-1,ASSDVGTRDSPLH
TRBJ2-2,TRBV5-1,ASSLEGGVGGELF